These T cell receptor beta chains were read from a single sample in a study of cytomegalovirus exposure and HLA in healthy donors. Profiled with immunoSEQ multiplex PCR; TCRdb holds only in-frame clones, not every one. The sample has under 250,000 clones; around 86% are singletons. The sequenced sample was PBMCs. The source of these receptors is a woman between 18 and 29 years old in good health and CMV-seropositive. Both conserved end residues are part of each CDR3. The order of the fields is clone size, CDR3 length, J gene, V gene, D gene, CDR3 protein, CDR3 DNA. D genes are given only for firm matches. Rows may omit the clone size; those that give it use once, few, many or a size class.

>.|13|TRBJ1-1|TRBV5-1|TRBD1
CASIGQGNTEAFF
TGCGCCAGCATTGGACAGGGGAACACTGAAGCTTTCTTT
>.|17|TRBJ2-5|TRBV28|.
CASSWGRRGSGGETQYF
TGTGCCAGCAGTTGGGGACGTAGGGGCAGTGGAGGGGAGACCCAGTACTTC
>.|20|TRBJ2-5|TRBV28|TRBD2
CASSLFPRSGTSGIQETQYF
TGTGCCAGCAGTTTATTTCCTCGCTCGGGGACTAGCGGAATCCAAGAGACCCAGTACTTC
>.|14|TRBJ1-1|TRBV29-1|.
CSVLQGGLNTEAFF
TGCAGCGTTTTACAGGGAGGGCTGAACACTGAAGCTTTCTTT
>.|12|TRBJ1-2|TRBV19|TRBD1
CASSRQGNGYTF
TGTGCCAGTAGTAGACAGGGGAATGGCTACACCTTC
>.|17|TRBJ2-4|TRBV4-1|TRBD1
CASSHVFRDRVQNIQYF
TGCGCCAGCAGCCATGTGTTCCGGGACAGGGTCCAAAACATTCAGTACTTC
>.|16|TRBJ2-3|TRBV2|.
CASNEVRGREVDTQYF
TGTGCCAGCAACGAGGTCCGCGGTCGTGAGGTCGATACGCAGTATTTT
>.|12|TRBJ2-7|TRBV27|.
CASSYDKGEQYF
TGTGCCAGCAGTTACGACAAGGGGGAGCAGTACTTC
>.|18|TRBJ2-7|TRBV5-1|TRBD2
CASSLGRTSGSHSYEQYF
TGCGCCAGCAGCCTCGGTAGGACTAGCGGGAGTCACTCCTACGAGCAGTACTTC
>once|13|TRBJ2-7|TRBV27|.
CASSLYAEGEQYF
TGTGCCAGCAGTTTATACGCGGAGGGCGAGCAGTACTTC
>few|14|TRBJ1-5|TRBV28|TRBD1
CASSQRGRSQPQHF
TGTGCCAGCAGTCAGAGGGGGCGCAGTCAGCCCCAGCATTTT
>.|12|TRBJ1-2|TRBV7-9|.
CASSLEQHGYTF
TGTGCCAGCAGCTTGGAACAGCATGGCTACACCTTC
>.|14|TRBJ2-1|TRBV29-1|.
CSVDLSQAYNEQFF
TGCAGCGTTGATCTCTCGCAGGCCTACAATGAGCAGTTCTTC
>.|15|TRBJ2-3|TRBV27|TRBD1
CASSPGTGPTDTQYF
TGTGCCAGCAGTCCCGGGACAGGGCCCACAGATACGCAGTATTTT
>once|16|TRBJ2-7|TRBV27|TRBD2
CASSLRGLAGFYEQYF
TGTGCCAGCAGTTTACGCGGACTAGCTGGTTTCTACGAGCAGTACTTC
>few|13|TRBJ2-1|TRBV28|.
CASSGFSYNEQFF
TGTGCCAGCAGCGGGTTCTCCTACAATGAGCAGTTCTTC
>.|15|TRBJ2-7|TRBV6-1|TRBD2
CASSEDPAGDYEQYF
TGTGCCAGCAGTGAAGATCCAGCGGGAGACTACGAGCAGTACTTC
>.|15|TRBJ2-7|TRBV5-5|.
CASSLAGQPSYEQYF
TGTGCCAGCAGCCTGGCGGGACAGCCATCCTACGAGCAGTACTTC
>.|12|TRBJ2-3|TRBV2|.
CASSVEEDTQYF
TGTGCCAGCAGTGTAGAAGAGGATACGCAGTATTTT
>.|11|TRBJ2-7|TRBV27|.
CASSSSYEQYF
TGTGCCAGCAGTTCTTCCTACGAGCAGTACTTC
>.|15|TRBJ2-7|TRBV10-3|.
CAISESTVSSYEQYF
TGTGCCATCAGTGAGTCAACGGTTAGCTCCTACGAGCAGTACTTC
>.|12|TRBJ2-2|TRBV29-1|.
CSVDRTSGELFF
TGCAGCGTTGATCGAACTTCCGGGGAGCTGTTTTTT
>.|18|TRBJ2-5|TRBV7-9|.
CASSSRIDDWGDQETQYF
TGTGCCAGCAGCTCCAGAATTGACGATTGGGGAGACCAAGAGACCCAGTACTTC
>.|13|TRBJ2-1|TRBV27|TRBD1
CASSSQGASEQFF
TGTGCCAGCAGTTCGCAGGGGGCCAGTGAGCAGTTCTTC
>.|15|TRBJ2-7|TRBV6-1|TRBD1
CASSEEDRGHYEQYF
TGTGCCAGCAGTGAAGAGGACAGGGGCCACTACGAGCAGTACTTC
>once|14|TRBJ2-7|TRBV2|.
CASHVLGASYEQYF
TGTGCCAGCCATGTTCTAGGGGCTTCCTACGAGCAGTACTTC
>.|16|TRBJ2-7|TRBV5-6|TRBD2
CASSLDRGGPSYEQYF
TGTGCCAGCAGCTTGGATCGGGGAGGGCCTTCCTACGAGCAGTACTTC
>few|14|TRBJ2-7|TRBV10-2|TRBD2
CASSLTSGIYEQYF
TGCGCCAGCAGCCTGACTAGCGGGATCTACGAGCAGTACTTC
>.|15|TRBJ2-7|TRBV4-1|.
CASSQGSGGINEQYF
TGCGCCAGCAGCCAAGGCAGCGGAGGGATTAACGAGCAGTACTTC
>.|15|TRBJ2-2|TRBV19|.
CASSPESFGSGELFF
TGTGCCAGTAGCCCCGAATCGTTCGGGTCCGGGGAGCTGTTTTTT
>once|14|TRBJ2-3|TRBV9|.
CASSDGGGTDTQYF
TGTGCCAGCAGCGACGGAGGGGGCACAGATACGCAGTATTTT
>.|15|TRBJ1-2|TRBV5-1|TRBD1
CASSLTGGLNYGYTF
TGCGCCAGCAGCCTAACAGGGGGATTGAACTATGGCTACACCTTC
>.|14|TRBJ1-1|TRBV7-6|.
CASSLSGRNTEAFF
TGTGCCAGCAGCTTATCTGGCAGAAACACTGAAGCTTTCTTT
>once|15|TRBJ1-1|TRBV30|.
CAWSGLVDMNTEAFF
TGTGCCTGGAGTGGTCTGGTAGATATGAACACTGAAGCTTTCTTT
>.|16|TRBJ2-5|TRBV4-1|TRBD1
CASSQYRDRGEETQYF
TGCGCCAGCAGCCAATACCGGGACAGGGGGGAAGAGACCCAGTACTTC
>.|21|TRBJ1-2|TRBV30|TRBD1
CAWSTPTSPGQEIFQSYGYTF
TGTGCCTGGAGTACGCCGACCTCTCCGGGACAGGAAATATTTCAATCCTATGGCTACACCTTC
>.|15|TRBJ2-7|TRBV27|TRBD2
CASSLSPSGTPEQYF
TGTGCCAGCAGTTTAAGCCCTAGCGGGACACCCGAGCAGTACTTC
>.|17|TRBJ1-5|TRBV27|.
CASSPTRGRASNQPQHF
TGTGCCAGCAGCCCTACACGGGGAAGGGCTAGCAATCAGCCCCAGCATTTT
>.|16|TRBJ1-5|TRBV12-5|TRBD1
CASGWGGGQGAQPQHF
TGTGCTAGTGGTTGGGGGGGCGGACAGGGGGCACAGCCCCAGCATTTT
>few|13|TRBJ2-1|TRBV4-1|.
CASSPLGRNEQFF
TGCGCCAGCAGCCCGTTGGGCCGAAATGAGCAGTTCTTC
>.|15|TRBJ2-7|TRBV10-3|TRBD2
CAISESGTSGYEQYF
TGTGCCATCAGTGAGTCTGGGACTAGCGGCTACGAGCAGTACTTC
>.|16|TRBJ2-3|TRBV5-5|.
CASSRDQGGGTDTQYF
TGTGCCAGCAGCCGAGACCAGGGGGGAGGCACAGATACGCAGTATTTT
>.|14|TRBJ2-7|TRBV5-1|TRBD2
CASSLGGGSYEQYF
TGCGCCAGCAGCTTGGGGGGGGGATCCTACGAGCAGTACTTC
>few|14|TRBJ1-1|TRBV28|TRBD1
CASSFQGENTEAFF
TGTGCCAGCAGTTTTCAGGGGGAAAACACTGAAGCTTTCTTT
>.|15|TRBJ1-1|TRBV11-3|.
CASSLGGGSRGEAFF
TGTGCCAGCAGCTTAGGGGGCGGCTCCCGAGGTGAAGCTTTCTTT
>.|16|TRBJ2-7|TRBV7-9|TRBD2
CASSYSGLAGGYEQYF
TGTGCCAGCAGCTACTCGGGACTAGCGGGAGGGTACGAGCAGTACTTC
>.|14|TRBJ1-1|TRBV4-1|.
CASSQIVVAGEAFF
TGCGCCAGCAGCCAAATCGTAGTGGCAGGGGAAGCTTTCTTT
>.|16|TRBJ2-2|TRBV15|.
CATSRSSGAGTGELFF
TGTGCCACCAGCAGATCCTCGGGAGCCGGGACCGGGGAGCTGTTTTTT
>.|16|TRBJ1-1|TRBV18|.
CASSPSLGNMNTEAFF
TGTGCCAGCTCGCCGTCCCTAGGCAATATGAACACTGAAGCTTTCTTT
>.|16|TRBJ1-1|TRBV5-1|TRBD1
CASSPEGQGMNTEAFF
TGCGCCAGCAGCCCAGAGGGACAGGGGATGAACACTGAAGCTTTCTTT
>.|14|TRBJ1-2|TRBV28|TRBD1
CASSLRTGDDGYTF
TGTGCCAGCAGTTTAAGGACAGGGGACGATGGCTACACCTTC
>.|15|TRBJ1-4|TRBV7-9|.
CASSRSRNLNEKLFF
TGTGCCAGCAGCCGATCCAGGAACCTTAATGAAAAACTGTTTTTT
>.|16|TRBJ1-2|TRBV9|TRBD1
CASSPRGDREAYGYTF
TGTGCCAGCAGCCCCCGGGGGGACAGGGAGGCCTATGGCTACACCTTC
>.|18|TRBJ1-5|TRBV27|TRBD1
CASSQERRGRDSNQPQHF
TGTGCCAGCAGTCAGGAGCGAAGGGGGCGGGATAGCAATCAGCCCCAGCATTTT
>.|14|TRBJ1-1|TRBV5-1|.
CASSGGSMNTEAFF
TGCGCCAGCAGCGGAGGCAGCATGAACACTGAAGCTTTCTTT